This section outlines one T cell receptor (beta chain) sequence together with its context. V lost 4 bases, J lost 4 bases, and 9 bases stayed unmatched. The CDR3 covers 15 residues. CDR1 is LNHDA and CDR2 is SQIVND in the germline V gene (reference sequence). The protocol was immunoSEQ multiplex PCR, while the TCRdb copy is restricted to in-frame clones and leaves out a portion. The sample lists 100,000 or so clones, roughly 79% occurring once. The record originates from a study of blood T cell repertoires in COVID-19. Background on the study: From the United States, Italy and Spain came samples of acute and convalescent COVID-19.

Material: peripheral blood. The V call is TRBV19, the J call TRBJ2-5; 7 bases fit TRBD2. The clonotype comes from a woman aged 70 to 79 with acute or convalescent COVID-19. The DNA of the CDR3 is TGTGCCAGTAGTAGCCAGGGACTACCTCGAGAGACCCAGTACTTC. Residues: CASSSQGLPRETQYF.